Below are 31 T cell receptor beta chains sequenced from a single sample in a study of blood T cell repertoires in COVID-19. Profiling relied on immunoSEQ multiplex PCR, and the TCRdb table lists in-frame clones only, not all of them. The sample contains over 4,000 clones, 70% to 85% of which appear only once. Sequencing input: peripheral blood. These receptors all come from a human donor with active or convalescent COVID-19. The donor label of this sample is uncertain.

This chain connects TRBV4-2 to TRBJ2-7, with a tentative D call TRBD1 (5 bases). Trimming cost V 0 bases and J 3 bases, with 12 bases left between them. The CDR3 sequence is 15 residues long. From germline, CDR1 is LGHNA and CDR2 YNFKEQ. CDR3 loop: CASSQEGAANYEQYF. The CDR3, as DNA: TGTGCCAGCAGCCAAGAAGGGGCCGCCAACTACGAGCAGTACTTC.

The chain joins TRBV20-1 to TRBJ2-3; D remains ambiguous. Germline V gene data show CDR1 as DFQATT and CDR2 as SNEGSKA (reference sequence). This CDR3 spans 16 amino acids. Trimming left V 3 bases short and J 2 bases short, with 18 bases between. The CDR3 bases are TGCAGTGCTAGTCCCAGATTAACCACTACCACAGATACGCAGTATTTT. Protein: CSASPRLTTTTDTQYF.

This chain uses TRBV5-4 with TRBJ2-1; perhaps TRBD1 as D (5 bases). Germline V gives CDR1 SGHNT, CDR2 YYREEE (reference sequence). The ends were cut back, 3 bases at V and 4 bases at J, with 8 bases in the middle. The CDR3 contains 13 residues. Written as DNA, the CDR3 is TGTGCCAGCAGCTCTGGACAATACAATGAGCAGTTCTTC. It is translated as CASSSGQYNEQFF. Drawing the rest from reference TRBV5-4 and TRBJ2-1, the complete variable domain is ETGVTQSPTHLIKTRGQQVTLRCSSQSGHNTVSWYQQALGQGPQFIFQYYREEENGRGNFPPRFSGLQFPNYSSELNVNALELDDSALYLCASSSGQYNEQFFGPGTRLTVL.

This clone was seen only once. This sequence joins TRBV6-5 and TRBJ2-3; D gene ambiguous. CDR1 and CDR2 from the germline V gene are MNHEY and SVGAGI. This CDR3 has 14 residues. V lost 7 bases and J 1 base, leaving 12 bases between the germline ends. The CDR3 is CASKNPEGTDTQYF. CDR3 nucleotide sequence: TGTGCCAGCAAGAACCCAGAGGGCACAGATACGCAGTATTTT.

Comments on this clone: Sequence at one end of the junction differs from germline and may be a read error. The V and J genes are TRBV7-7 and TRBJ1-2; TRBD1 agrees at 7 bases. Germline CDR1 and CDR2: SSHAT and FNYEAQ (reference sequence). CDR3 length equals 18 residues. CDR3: CASSLGTRQGFFGYGYTF. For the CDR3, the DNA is TGTGCTAGCAGCTTAGGAACGAGACAGGGATTTTTCGGCTATGGCTACACCTTC.

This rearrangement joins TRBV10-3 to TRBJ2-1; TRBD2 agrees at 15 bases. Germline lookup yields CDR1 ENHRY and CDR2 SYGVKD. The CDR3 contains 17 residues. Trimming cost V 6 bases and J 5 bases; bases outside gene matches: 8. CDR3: CAIRPGLAGGTHNEQFF. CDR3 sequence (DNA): TGTGCCATCAGGCCGGGACTAGCGGGAGGAACTCACAATGAGCAGTTCTTC.

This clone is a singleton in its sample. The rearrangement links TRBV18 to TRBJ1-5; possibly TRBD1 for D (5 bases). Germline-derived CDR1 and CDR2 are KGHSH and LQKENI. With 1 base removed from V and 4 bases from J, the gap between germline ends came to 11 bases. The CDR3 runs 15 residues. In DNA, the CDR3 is TGTGCCAGCTCACCACTTCGGGCAGGGAATCAGCCCCAGCATTTT. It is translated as CASSPLRAGNQPQHF.

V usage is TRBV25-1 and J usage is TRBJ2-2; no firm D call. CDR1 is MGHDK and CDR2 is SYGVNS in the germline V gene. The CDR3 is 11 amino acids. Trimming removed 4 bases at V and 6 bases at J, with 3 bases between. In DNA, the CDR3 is TGTGCCAGCAGTGGAGCCGGGGAGCTGTTTTTT. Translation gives CASSGAGELFF.

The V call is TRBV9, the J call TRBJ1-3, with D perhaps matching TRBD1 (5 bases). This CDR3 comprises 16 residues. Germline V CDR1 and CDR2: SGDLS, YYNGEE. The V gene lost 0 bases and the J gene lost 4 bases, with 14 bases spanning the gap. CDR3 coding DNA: TGTGCCAGCAGCGTAGAGGTCGGGGGGTACGGAAACACCATATATTTT. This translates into CASSVEVGGYGNTIYF.

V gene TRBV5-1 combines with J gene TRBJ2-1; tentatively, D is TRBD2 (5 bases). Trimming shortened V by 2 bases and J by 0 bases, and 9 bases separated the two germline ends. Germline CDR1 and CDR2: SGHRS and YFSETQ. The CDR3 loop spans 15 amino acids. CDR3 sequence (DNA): TGCGCCAGCAGCTTAGGACGGGACTCCTACAATGAGCAGTTCTTC. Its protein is CASSLGRDSYNEQFF.

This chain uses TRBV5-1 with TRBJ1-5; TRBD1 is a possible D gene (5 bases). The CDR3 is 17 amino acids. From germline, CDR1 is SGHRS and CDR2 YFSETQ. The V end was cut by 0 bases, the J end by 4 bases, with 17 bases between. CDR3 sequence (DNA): TGCGCCAGCAGCTTGGGGTCAGGGCCTCCTGGTAATCAGCCCCAGCATTTT. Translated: CASSLGSGPPGNQPQHF.

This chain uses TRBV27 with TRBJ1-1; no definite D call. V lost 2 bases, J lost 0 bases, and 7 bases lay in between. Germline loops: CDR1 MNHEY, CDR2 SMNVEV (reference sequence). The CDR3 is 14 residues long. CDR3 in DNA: TGTGCCAGCAGTTTAGGCAGTGTGAACACTGAAGCTTTCTTT. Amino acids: CASSLGSVNTEAFF.

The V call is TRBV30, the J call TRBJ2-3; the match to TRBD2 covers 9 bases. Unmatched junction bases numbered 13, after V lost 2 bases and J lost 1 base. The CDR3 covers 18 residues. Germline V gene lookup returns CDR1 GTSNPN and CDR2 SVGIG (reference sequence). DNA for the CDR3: TGTGCCTGGAGTTTCTTTAGCGGGAGTTTCGAGGGCACAGATACGCAGTATTTT. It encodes CAWSFFSGSFEGTDTQYF. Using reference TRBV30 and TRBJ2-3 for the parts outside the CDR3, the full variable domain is SQTIHQWPATLVQPVGSPLSLECTVEGTSNPNLYWYRQAAGRGLQLLFYSVGIGQISSEVPQNLSASRPQDRQFILSSKKLLLSDSGFYLCAWSFFSGSFEGTDTQYFGPGTRLTVL.

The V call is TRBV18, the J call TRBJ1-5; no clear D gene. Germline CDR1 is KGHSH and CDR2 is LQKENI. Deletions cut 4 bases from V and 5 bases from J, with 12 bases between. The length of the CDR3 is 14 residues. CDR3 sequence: CASSLQSLDQPQHF. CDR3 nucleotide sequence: TGTGCCAGCTCACTACAATCTCTTGATCAGCCCCAGCATTTT.

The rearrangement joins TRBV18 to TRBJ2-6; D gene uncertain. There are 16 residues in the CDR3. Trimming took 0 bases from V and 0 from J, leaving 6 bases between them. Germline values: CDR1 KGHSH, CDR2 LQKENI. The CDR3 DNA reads TGTGCCAGCTCACCACCTGACATCTCTGGGGCCAACGTCCTGACTTTC. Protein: CASSPPDISGANVLTF.

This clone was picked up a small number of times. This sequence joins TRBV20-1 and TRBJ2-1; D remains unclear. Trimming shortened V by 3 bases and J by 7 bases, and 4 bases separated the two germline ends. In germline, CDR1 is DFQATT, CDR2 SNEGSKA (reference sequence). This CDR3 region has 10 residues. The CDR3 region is CSASLNEQFF. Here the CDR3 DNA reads TGCAGTGCTAGCCTGAATGAGCAGTTCTTC.

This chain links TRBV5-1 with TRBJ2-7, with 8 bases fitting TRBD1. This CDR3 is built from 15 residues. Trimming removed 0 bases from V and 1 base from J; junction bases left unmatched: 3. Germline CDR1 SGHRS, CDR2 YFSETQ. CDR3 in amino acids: CASSLGGTGSYEQYF. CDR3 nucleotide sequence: TGCGCCAGCAGCTTGGGCGGGACAGGTTCCTACGAGCAGTACTTC.

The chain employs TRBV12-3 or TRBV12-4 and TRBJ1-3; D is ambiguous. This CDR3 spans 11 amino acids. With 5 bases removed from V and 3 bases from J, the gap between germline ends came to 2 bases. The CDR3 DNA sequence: TGTGCCAGCAGTCTTGGAAACACCATATATTTT. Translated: CASSLGNTIYF.

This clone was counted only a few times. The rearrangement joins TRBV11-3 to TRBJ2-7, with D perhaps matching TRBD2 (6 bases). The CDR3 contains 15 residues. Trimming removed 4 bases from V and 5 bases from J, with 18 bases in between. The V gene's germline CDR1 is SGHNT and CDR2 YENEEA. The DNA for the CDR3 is TGTGCCAGCAGCTATATGGGAGGTCGGGGGAACGAGCAGTACTTC. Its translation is CASSYMGGRGNEQYF.

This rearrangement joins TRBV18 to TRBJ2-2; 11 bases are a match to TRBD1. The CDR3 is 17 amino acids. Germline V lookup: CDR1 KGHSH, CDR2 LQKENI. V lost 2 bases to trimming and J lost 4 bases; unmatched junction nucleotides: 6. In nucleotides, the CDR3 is TGTGCCAGCTCACCAGCTTCCGGGACAGGGGGCACCGGGGAGCTGTTTTTT. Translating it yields CASSPASGTGGTGELFF.

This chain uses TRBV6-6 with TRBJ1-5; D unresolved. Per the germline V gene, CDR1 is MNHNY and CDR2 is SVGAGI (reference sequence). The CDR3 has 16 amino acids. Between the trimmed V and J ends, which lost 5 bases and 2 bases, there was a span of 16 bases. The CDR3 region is CASSPRREMGNQPQHF. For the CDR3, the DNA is TGTGCCAGCAGTCCTAGAAGGGAGATGGGCAATCAGCCCCAGCATTTT.

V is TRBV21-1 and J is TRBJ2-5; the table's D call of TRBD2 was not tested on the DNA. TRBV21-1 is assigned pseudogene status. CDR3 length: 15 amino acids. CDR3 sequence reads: CASSNWDSGGETQYF. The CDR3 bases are TGTGCCAGCAGCAACTGGGACTCCGGGGGAGAGACCCAGTACTTC.

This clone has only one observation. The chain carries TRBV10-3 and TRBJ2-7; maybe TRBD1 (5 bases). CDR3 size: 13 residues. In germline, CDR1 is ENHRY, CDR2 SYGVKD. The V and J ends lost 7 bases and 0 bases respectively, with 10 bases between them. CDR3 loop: CAIKDSRSYEQYF. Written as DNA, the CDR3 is TGTGCCATCAAAGACAGTCGCTCCTACGAGCAGTACTTC.

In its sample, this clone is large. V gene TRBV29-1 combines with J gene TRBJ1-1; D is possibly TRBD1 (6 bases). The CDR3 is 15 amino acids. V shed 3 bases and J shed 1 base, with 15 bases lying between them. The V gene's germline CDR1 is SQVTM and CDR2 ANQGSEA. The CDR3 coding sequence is TGCAGCGTTGATAGGGGCCAGACAGGGAACACTGAAGCTTTCTTT. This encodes CSVDRGQTGNTEAFF.

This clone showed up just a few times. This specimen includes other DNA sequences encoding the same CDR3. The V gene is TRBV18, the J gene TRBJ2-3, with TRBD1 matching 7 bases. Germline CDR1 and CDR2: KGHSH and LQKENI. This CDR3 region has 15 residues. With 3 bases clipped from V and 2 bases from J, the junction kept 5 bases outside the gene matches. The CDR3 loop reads CASSPATGTTDTQYF. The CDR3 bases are TGTGCCAGCTCACCCGCGACAGGGACCACAGATACGCAGTATTTT.

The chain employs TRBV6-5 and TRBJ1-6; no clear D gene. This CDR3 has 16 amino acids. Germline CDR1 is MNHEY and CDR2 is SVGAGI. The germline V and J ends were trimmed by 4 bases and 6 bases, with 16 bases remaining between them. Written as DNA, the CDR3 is TGTGCCAGCAGTTCCGCCCGGCGGGGTCGTAATTCACCCCTCCACTTT. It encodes CASSSARRGRNSPLHF.

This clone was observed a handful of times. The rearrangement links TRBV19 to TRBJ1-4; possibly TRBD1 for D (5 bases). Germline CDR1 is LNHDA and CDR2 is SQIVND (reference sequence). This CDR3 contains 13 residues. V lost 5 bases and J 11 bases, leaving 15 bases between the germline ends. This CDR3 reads CASSLSQRGKLFF. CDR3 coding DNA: TGTGCCAGTAGTCTGTCCCAGCGGGGGAAACTGTTTTTT.

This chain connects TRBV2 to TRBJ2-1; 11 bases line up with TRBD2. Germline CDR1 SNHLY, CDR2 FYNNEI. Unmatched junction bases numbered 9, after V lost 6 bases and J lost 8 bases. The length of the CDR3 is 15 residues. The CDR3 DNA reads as TGTGCCAGCAGACCGACTAGCGGGATTATTGATGAGCAGTTCTTC. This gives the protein CASRPTSGIIDEQFF.

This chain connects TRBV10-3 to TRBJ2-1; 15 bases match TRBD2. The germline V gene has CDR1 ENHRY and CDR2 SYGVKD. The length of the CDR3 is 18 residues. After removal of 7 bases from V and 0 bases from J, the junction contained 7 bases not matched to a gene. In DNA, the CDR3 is TGTGCCATCACAGGACTAGCGGGGGGGTTCAACTCCTACAATGAGCAGTTCTTC. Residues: CAITGLAGGFNSYNEQFF.

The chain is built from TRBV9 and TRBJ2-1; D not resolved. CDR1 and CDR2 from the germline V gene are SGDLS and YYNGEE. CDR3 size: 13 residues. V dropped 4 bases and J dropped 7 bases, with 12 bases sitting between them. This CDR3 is CASSIPGGNEQFF. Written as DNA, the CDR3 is TGTGCCAGCAGCATTCCAGGTGGGAATGAGCAGTTCTTC.

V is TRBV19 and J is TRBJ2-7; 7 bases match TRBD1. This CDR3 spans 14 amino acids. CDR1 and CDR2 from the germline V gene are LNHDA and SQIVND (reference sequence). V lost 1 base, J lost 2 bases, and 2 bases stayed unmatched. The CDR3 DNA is TGTGCCAGTAGTATAGGACAGGGTACCTACGAGCAGTACTTC. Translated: CASSIGQGTYEQYF.